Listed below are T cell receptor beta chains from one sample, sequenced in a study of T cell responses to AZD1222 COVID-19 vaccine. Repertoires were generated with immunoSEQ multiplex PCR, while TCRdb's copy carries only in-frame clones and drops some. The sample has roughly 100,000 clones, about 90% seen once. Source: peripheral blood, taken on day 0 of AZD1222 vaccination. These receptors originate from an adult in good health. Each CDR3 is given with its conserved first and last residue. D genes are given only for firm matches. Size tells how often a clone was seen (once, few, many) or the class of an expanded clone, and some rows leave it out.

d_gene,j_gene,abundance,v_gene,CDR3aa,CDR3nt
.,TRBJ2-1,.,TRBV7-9,CASSLPRTQPSSYNEQFF,TGTGCCAGCAGCTTACCCCGGACACAGCCGAGCTCCTACAATGAGCAGTTCTTC
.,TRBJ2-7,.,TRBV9,CASSVDPGGSYEQYF,TGTGCCAGCAGCGTCGACCCCGGAGGCTCCTACGAGCAGTACTTC
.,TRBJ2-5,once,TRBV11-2,CASSLGISVETQYF,TGTGCCAGCAGCTTAGGTATCAGCGTCGAGACCCAGTACTTC
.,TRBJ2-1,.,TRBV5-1,CASSFVDYNEQFF,TGCGCCAGCAGCTTCGTGGATTACAATGAGCAGTTCTTC
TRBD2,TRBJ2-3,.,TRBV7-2,CASSSTSGRRDTQYF,TGTGCCAGCAGCTCGACTAGCGGGAGGAGGGATACGCAGTATTTT
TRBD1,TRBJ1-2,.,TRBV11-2,CASSATGGSFGYTF,TGTGCCAGCAGCGCGACAGGGGGCAGTTTTGGCTACACCTTC
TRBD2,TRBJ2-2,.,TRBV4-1,CASSRRPGLAGAKTGELFF,TGCGCCAGCAGCCGCAGGCCGGGACTAGCGGGAGCTAAAACCGGGGAGCTGTTTTTT
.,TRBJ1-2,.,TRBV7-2,CASSVQTGAFGYGYTF,TGTGCCAGCAGCGTTCAAACAGGTGCCTTTGGCTATGGCTACACCTTC
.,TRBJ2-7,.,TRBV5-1,CASSLGGDYEQYF,TGCGCCAGCAGCTTGGGGGGAGACTACGAGCAGTACTTC
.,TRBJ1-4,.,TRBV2,CASSWTLNEKLFF,TGTGCCAGCAGCTGGACACTCAATGAAAAACTGTTTTTT
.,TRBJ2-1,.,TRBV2,CASTSSYNEQFF,TGTGCCAGCACAAGCTCCTACAATGAGCAGTTCTTC
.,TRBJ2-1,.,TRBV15,CATSRDGQEQFF,TGTGCCACCAGCAGGGACGGACAGGAGCAGTTCTTC
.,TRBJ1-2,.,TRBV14,CASRQDTGDYGYTF,TGTGCCAGCAGGCAAGATACGGGGGACTATGGCTACACCTTC
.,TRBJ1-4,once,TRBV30,CAWSVQGTNEKLFF,TGTGCCTGGAGTGTTCAGGGTACTAATGAAAAACTGTTTTTT
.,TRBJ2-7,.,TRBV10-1,CASSREPYEQYF,TGCGCCAGCAGTCGGGAGCCCTACGAGCAGTACTTC
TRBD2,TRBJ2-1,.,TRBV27,CASSLLGTSGSGNEQFF,TGTGCCAGCAGTTTACTAGGGACTAGCGGGAGTGGCAATGAGCAGTTCTTC
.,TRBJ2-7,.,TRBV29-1,CSVAEGPGPYEQYF,TGCAGCGTGGCCGAGGGCCCTGGTCCCTACGAGCAGTACTTC